The next 28 T cell receptor beta chains were all read from a single sample in a study of blood T cell repertoires in COVID-19. TCRdb's table, derived via immunoSEQ multiplex PCR, lists solely in-frame clones and lacks some. The sample has about 75,000 clones; around 79% are singletons. Sequencing was done on a sample of peripheral blood. These receptors originate from a woman over 75 with active or convalescent COVID-19.

This clone occurred a few times. CDR3 protein: CASSAGTGTEQFF. The DNA for the CDR3 is TGTGCCAGCAGTGCCGGGACAGGGACGGAGCAGTTCTTC. The genes are TRBV28 and TRBJ2-1; 9 nucleotides line up with TRBD1. The germline V gene has CDR1 MDHEN and CDR2 SYDVKM. J was trimmed by 10 bases and V by 5 bases; bases with no gene match: 6. The CDR3 length is 13 residues.

The genes are TRBV9 and TRBJ2-2, with TRBD1 as a possible D gene (7 bases). Deletions cut 0 bases from V and 0 bases from J, with 30 bases between. The CDR3 has 23 residues. Germline-derived CDR1 and CDR2 are SGDLS and YYNGEE. The CDR3 region is CASSVGGSGQGGGNWANTGELFF. The CDR3 region has the DNA TGTGCCAGCAGCGTAGGAGGTTCGGGGCAGGGGGGAGGAAATTGGGCGAACACCGGGGAGCTGTTTTTT. Combining the CDR3 with reference TRBV9 and TRBJ2-2 gives the whole variable domain DSGVTQTPKHLITATGQRVTLRCSPRSGDLSVYWYQQSLDQGLQFLIQYYNGEERAKGNILERFSAQQFPDLHSELNLSSLELGDSALYFCASSVGGSGQGGGNWANTGELFFGEGSRLTVL.

The chain recombines TRBV7-3 with TRBJ2-5, with 9 bases lining up with TRBD1. Germline CDR1 is SGHTA and CDR2 is FQGTGA. Germline trimming cut 5 bases from V and 4 bases from J; bases unmatched to any gene: 8. The CDR3 loop spans 15 amino acids. The CDR3 sequence is CASSGSPDRGETQYF. The CDR3 DNA reads TGTGCCAGCAGCGGGTCCCCGGACAGGGGAGAGACCCAGTACTTC. Together with reference TRBV7-3 and TRBJ2-5, the CDR3 gives the full variable domain: GAGVSQTPSNKVTEKGKYVELRCDPISGHTALYWYRQSLGQGPEFLIYFQGTGAADDSGLPNDRFFAVRPEGSVSTLKIQRTERGDSAVYLCASSGSPDRGETQYFGPGTRLLVL.

The CDR3 sequence: CASSLPGRYNEQFF. CDR3 nucleotide sequence: TGTGCCAGCAGTTTGCCAGGGCGCTACAATGAGCAGTTCTTC. The chain uses TRBV28 and TRBJ2-1, with D perhaps matching TRBD1 (5 bases). The CDR3 extends over 14 amino acids. Trimming took 3 bases from V and 3 from J, leaving 9 bases between them. Germline V CDR1 and CDR2: MDHEN, SYDVKM.

The rearrangement joins TRBV6-5 to TRBJ2-1; D remains ambiguous. Trimming pared 2 bases from V and 13 bases from J, leaving 12 bases between. Looked up from germline, CDR1 is MNHEY and CDR2 is SVGAGI. The CDR3 contains 12 residues. CDR3 sequence: CASSYPTQQQFF. DNA of the CDR3: TGTGCCAGCAGTTACCCCACCCAACAACAGTTCTTC.

This rearrangement joins TRBV6-2 or TRBV6-3 to TRBJ2-6; no firm D call. The CDR3 has 13 residues. V was shortened by 4 bases and J by 3 bases, with 4 bases between the two germline ends. Germline V gene sequence: CDR1 MNHEY, CDR2 SVGEGT. The CDR3 nucleotides are TGTGCCAGCAGTTTTAGTGGGGCCAACGTCCTGACTTTC. It encodes CASSFSGANVLTF.

The CDR3, as DNA: TGTGCCAGCAGCTGGGACATGAGCTCCTACGAGCAGTACTTC. Protein product: CASSWDMSSYEQYF. This rearrangement joins TRBV6-6 to TRBJ2-7; D is perhaps TRBD1 (6 bases). The CDR3 loop spans 14 amino acids. V was trimmed by 6 bases and J by 0 bases, leaving 12 bases between them. Germline V gene lookup returns CDR1 MNHNY and CDR2 SVGAGI (reference sequence).

The J gene is TRBJ2-7, the V gene TRBV6-2 or TRBV6-3; 9 bases map to TRBD2. The V and J ends lost 1 base and 5 bases, in that order; junction bases with no gene match: 6. In germline, CDR1 is MNHEY, CDR2 SVGEGT. CDR3 length equals 15 residues. The CDR3: CASSYLTSGGDEQYF. The CDR3 bases are TGTGCCAGCAGTTACTTGACTAGCGGAGGCGACGAGCAGTACTTC.

The table lists this clone with a few counts. The chain recombines TRBV4-1 with TRBJ1-1; no reliable D call. The CDR3 extends over 17 amino acids. Germline V gives CDR1 MGHRA, CDR2 YSYEKL. The ends were cut back, 3 bases at V and 1 base at J, with 18 bases in the middle. The CDR3 nucleotides read TGCGCCAGCAGCCAGGGTAGCTGGTTGCTTAAGAACACTGAAGCTTTCTTT. This sequence encodes CASSQGSWLLKNTEAFF.

V is TRBV6-2 or TRBV6-3 and J is TRBJ2-7; 14 nucleotides line up with TRBD2. Germline-derived CDR1 and CDR2 are MNHEY and SVGEGT. This CDR3 comprises 16 residues. Trimming removed 6 bases from V and 4 bases from J; junction bases left unmatched: 8. This chain's CDR3 is CASSSVTSGRAYEQYF. CDR3 in DNA: TGTGCCAGCAGCTCGGTGACTAGCGGGAGGGCGTACGAGCAGTACTTC.

J is TRBJ2-7 and V is TRBV27; D may be TRBD2 (5 bases). Germline values: CDR1 MNHEY, CDR2 SMNVEV (reference sequence). The V and J ends lost 2 bases and 2 bases respectively, with 10 bases between them. The CDR3 length is 14 residues. The chain's CDR3 is CASSLGGQPYEQYF. The CDR3 DNA sequence: TGTGCCAGCAGTTTAGGCGGGCAGCCCTACGAGCAGTACTTC.

V usage is TRBV7-2 and J usage is TRBJ2-7; D is unclear. This CDR3 has 14 amino acids. V was cut by 5 bases and J by 2 bases, with 13 bases left in between. Germline V lookup: CDR1 SGHTA, CDR2 FQGNSA. This CDR3 is CASSPALSTYEQYF. CDR3 bases: TGTGCCAGCAGCCCTGCGCTGTCAACCTACGAGCAGTACTTC.

The J gene is TRBJ2-1, the V gene TRBV5-1, with D perhaps TRBD1 (6 bases). The CDR3 is 13 amino acids. From germline, CDR1 is SGHRS and CDR2 YFSETQ. The V and J ends lost 0 bases and 10 bases respectively, with 11 bases between them. In DNA form, the CDR3 reads TGCGCCAGCAGCTTGGTCAGGGGCGGGGAGCAGTTCTTC. Translated, it gives CASSLVRGGEQFF.

V is TRBV28 and J is TRBJ1-1; 7 nucleotides agree with TRBD1. Per the germline V gene, CDR1 is MDHEN and CDR2 is SYDVKM. V lost 3 bases, J lost 6 bases, and 10 bases stayed unmatched. The CDR3 consists of 15 residues. CDR3 nucleotides: TGTGCCAGCAGTTTTCGACAGGGAGGTTCGTCTGAAGCTTTCTTT. As protein: CASSFRQGGSSEAFF.

The chain uses TRBV27 and TRBJ2-1, with 15 nucleotides matching TRBD2. The CDR3 contains 16 residues. The V gene's germline CDR1 is MNHEY and CDR2 SMNVEV (reference sequence). The V and J ends lost 4 bases and 8 bases, in that order; junction bases with no gene match: 6. The CDR3 region is CASSSRRTSGRDEQFF. The CDR3 DNA sequence: TGTGCCAGCAGTTCTCGGCGGACTAGCGGGAGGGATGAGCAGTTCTTC.

This chain connects TRBV11-1 to TRBJ1-1, with unresolved D. The length of the CDR3 is 13 residues. Germline V gene lookup returns CDR1 SGHAT and CDR2 FQDESV (reference sequence). The ends were cut back, 5 bases at V and 6 bases at J, with 13 bases in the middle. The CDR3 reads CASSREPSAEAFF. The CDR3 DNA is TGTGCCAGCAGCAGGGAGCCGTCGGCTGAAGCTTTCTTT.

This clone occurred a few times. This chain joins TRBV19 and TRBJ2-7, with D perhaps matching TRBD1 (5 bases). Germline V CDR1 and CDR2: LNHDA, SQIVND (reference sequence). The CDR3 has 11 amino acids. Trimming took 4 bases from V and 5 from J, leaving 6 bases between them. In nucleotides, the CDR3 is TGTGCCAGTAGTACAGGGAACGAGCAGTACTTC. This encodes CASSTGNEQYF.

The chain employs TRBV5-1 and TRBJ2-2; D uncertain. CDR3 length: 13 amino acids. V was cut by 6 bases and J by 0 bases, with 6 bases left in between. Germline values: CDR1 SGHRS, CDR2 YFSETQ. The CDR3: CASTGPNTGELFF. The CDR3 DNA reads TGCGCCAGCACGGGTCCGAACACCGGGGAGCTGTTTTTT.

The chain is built from TRBV10-3 and TRBJ2-3, with TRBD2 as a possible D gene (6 bases). The CDR3 is 16 amino acids. Germline-derived CDR1 and CDR2 are ENHRY and SYGVKD. V was pared by 10 bases and J by 4 bases, with 24 bases between. CDR3 DNA: TGTGCCACCCAGTTAGGGAGCGGAGGGAAGGCAGATACGCAGTATTTT. It translates to CATQLGSGGKADTQYF.

The chain carries TRBV2 and TRBJ1-4, with 7 positions matching TRBD1. This CDR3 is 14 amino acids long. The V and J ends lost 6 bases and 2 bases, in that order; junction bases with no gene match: 3. Germline loops: CDR1 SNHLY, CDR2 FYNNEI. The CDR3 region is CASSTGVTNEKLFF. The CDR3 DNA reads TGTGCCAGCAGCACAGGGGTGACTAATGAAAAACTGTTTTTT.

CDR3 amino acids: CASAGERGNQPQHF. The DNA of the CDR3 is TGTGCCAGCGCGGGGGAAAGAGGCAATCAGCCCCAGCATTTT. This sequence joins TRBV2 and TRBJ1-5; TRBD1 might be the D (5 bases). V was shortened by 8 bases and J by 2 bases, with 13 bases between the two germline ends. The CDR3 is 14 residues long. Germline V CDR1 and CDR2: SNHLY, FYNNEI.

The CDR3 DNA sequence: TGTGCCATCAGTCTGGGACAGGCAAGCACTGAAGCTTTCTTT. It encodes CAISLGQASTEAFF. The chain joins TRBV10-3 to TRBJ1-1; 8 bases agree with TRBD1. Germline assignment: CDR1 ENHRY and CDR2 SYGVKD. The CDR3 sequence is 14 residues long. J gave up 4 bases and V 5 bases, and 6 bases lay outside the gene matches.

This clone was seen only a few times. The genes are TRBV7-9 and TRBJ2-3; possibly TRBD2 for D (6 bases). Germline loops: CDR1 SEHNR, CDR2 FQNEAQ (reference sequence). The CDR3 is made up of 12 amino acids. V shed 5 bases and J shed 9 bases, with 12 bases lying between them. CDR3 bases: TGTGCCAGCAGCCCCCGGCGGGGAACGCAGTATTTT. Residues: CASSPRRGTQYF.

V is TRBV4-1 and J is TRBJ2-1, with TRBD2 matching over 9 bases. The trim removed 0 bases at V and 9 bases at J, leaving 6 bases unmatched. The CDR3 runs to 15 residues. The germline V gene has CDR1 MGHRA and CDR2 YSYEKL. CDR3 sequence: CASSQDRLAGSEQFF. The CDR3 DNA sequence: TGCGCCAGCAGCCAAGATAGGCTAGCGGGAAGTGAGCAGTTCTTC.

V usage is TRBV6-5 and J usage is TRBJ1-3; 8 positions agree with TRBD1. The trim removed 6 bases at V and 4 bases at J, leaving 5 bases unmatched. CDR1 MNHEY and CDR2 SVGAGI come from the germline V gene. CDR3 length equals 14 residues. CDR3 in amino acids: CASRLTGVGNTIYF. CDR3 nucleotide sequence: TGTGCCAGCAGGCTGACAGGGGTGGGAAACACCATATATTTT.

J is TRBJ2-7 and V is TRBV11-2; unclear D gene. Germline CDR1 reads SGHAT; CDR2 reads FQNNGV. CDR3 length: 12 residues. V was pared by 3 bases and J by 3 bases, with 6 bases between. The CDR3 sequence is CASSLGHYEQYF. DNA for the CDR3: TGTGCCAGCAGCTTGGGCCACTACGAGCAGTACTTC.

The chain uses TRBV5-1 and TRBJ1-3, with 7 positions matching TRBD1. This CDR3 is 14 amino acids long. Germline V gene sequence: CDR1 SGHRS, CDR2 YFSETQ. J lost 2 bases, V lost 3 bases, and 2 bases had no gene match. The CDR3 loop is CASSSGTAGNTIYF. DNA for the CDR3: TGCGCCAGCAGCTCCGGGACAGCTGGAAACACCATATATTTT.

This chain links TRBV9 with TRBJ1-2; no clear D gene. V lost 4 bases and J lost 5, with 12 bases in between. This CDR3 region has 13 residues. Germline-derived CDR1 and CDR2 are SGDLS and YYNGEE. CDR3 residues: CASSSRVLYGYTF. The DNA of the CDR3 is TGTGCCAGCAGCTCTCGGGTGTTATATGGCTACACCTTC.